The clone carrying this TCR beta chain has just one count. This sample stems from a study of blood T cell repertoires in COVID-19. Study in general: Sites in the United States, Italy and Spain provided acute and convalescent COVID-19 samples.

TCRdb's table, derived via immunoSEQ multiplex PCR, lists solely in-frame clones and lacks some. The data show 150,000 to 200,000 clones, with 70% to 80% seen just once and around 8.1% held by the top ten. From germline, CDR1 is SGHDN and CDR2 FVKESK. Trimming shortened V by 2 bases and J by 5 bases, and 13 bases separated the two germline ends. The CDR3 is made up of 14 amino acids. The clonotype comes from a man aged 60 to 69 with acute or convalescent COVID-19. The sequenced material came from peripheral blood. J is TRBJ2-7 and V is TRBV14, with unresolved D. This CDR3 is CASSQLLLGHEQYF. The CDR3 DNA is TGTGCCAGCAGCCAACTCCTTCTAGGTCACGAGCAGTACTTC.